This is a list of T cell receptor beta chains from one sample in a study of blood T cell repertoires in COVID-19. Assay: immunoSEQ multiplex PCR; the TCRdb copy retains only in-frame clones and omits some. The sample lists about 360,000 clones, 70% to 90% occurring once. The sample consisted of peripheral blood. Receptor source: a woman in her sixties or seventies with COVID-19, enrolled during active disease. Each CDR3 is given with its conserved first and last residue. The D gene is left open where the match is weak. Size is stated for part of the rows, as once, few or many counts, or as a class when the clone is expanded.

J | size | V | D | DNA | CDR3
TRBJ1-3 | many | TRBV19 | - | TGTGCCAGTAGGTCTCCAGGGAACACCATATATTTT | CASRSPGNTIYF
TRBJ1-5 | - | TRBV19 | - | TGTGCCAGCCTGAATGCGGTCTATAGCAATCAGCCCCAGCATTTT | CASLNAVYSNQPQHF
TRBJ2-7 | - | TRBV5-6 | - | TGTGCCAGCGGGTTCACGGGGGGCGTAAGAAGCGAGCAGTACTTC | CASGFTGGVRSEQYF
TRBJ2-7 | - | TRBV9 | TRBD1 | TGTGCCAGCAGCGTAGGCCAGGGGGCCTACGAGCAGTACTTC | CASSVGQGAYEQYF
TRBJ1-5 | - | TRBV10-3 | TRBD1 | TGTGCCATCAGTGAACAGGGGTCGAGCAATCAGCCCCAGCATTTT | CAISEQGSSNQPQHF
TRBJ1-6 | - | TRBV5-1 | TRBD1 | TGCGCCAGCAGCCTACAGGGGCAAGTTTCACCCCTCCACTTT | CASSLQGQVSPLHF
TRBJ2-1 | - | TRBV5-1 | TRBD1 | TGCGCCAGCAGCTTGACGACAGGGGGCCTGTACAATGAGCAGTTCTTC | CASSLTTGGLYNEQFF
TRBJ2-2 | - | TRBV5-1 | - | TGCGCCAGCAGCCCGGGGATTCCCGGGGAGCTGTTTTTT | CASSPGIPGELFF
TRBJ1-6 | - | TRBV7-3 | - | TGTGCCAGCAGCTTAAATACAGGTTCTAATTCACCCCTCCACTTT | CASSLNTGSNSPLHF
TRBJ2-7 | - | TRBV28 | TRBD1 | TGTGCCAGCAACTCACAGGGGAAGTACGAGCAGTACTTC | CASNSQGKYEQYF
TRBJ2-7 | - | TRBV5-1 | - | TGCGCCAGCAGCTTTCTACAGGGAGACTACGAGCAGTACTTC | CASSFLQGDYEQYF
TRBJ2-5 | - | TRBV5-1 | - | TGCGCCAGCAGCTTGGGCGGGGGCGTAGAGACCCAGTACTTC | CASSLGGGVETQYF
TRBJ1-3 | - | TRBV6-4 | - | TGTGCCAGCAAGGAGTTCCCCTACTCTGGAAACACCATATATTTT | CASKEFPYSGNTIYF
TRBJ2-7 | - | TRBV10-3 | TRBD1 | TGTGCCATCAGGCCGGGACAGGGGGATTACGAGCAGTACTTC | CAIRPGQGDYEQYF
TRBJ2-7 | - | TRBV10-2 | - | TGCGCCAGCAGTGTCGGAGGTAGCGCAACCTACGAGCAGTACTTC | CASSVGGSATYEQYF
TRBJ2-1 | once | TRBV11-2 | TRBD2 | TGTGCCAGCAGCCTTAGAGATGTGAAGCGGGGGTACAATGAGCAGTTCTTC | CASSLRDVKRGYNEQFF
TRBJ2-1 | few | TRBV18 | - | TGTGCCAGCTCACCATCGGGATGGGGCTACAATGAGCAGTTCTTC | CASSPSGWGYNEQFF
TRBJ2-7 | - | TRBV7-3 | TRBD2 | TGTGCCAGCAGCGCCCAGGCGGGGGGTCTCTACGAGCAGTACTTC | CASSAQAGGLYEQYF
TRBJ2-7 | - | TRBV9 | - | TGTGCCAGCAGCCCTTGGGGGGACCCTCCCTACGAGCAGTACTTC | CASSPWGDPPYEQYF
TRBJ1-2 | - | TRBV7-3 | TRBD1 | TGTGCCAGCAGCCCGGGACAGGGTTTCTATGGCTACACCTTC | CASSPGQGFYGYTF
TRBJ1-2 | - | TRBV18 | TRBD1 | TGTGCCAGCTCACCGACAGGGGATGGCTACACCTTC | CASSPTGDGYTF
TRBJ2-7 | - | TRBV10-2 | - | TGCGCCAGCAGTCCTCTGTACGAGCAGTACTTC | CASSPLYEQYF
TRBJ1-5 | - | TRBV19 | - | TGTGCCAGTAGTATAGATACAAGGCGGGGGGATTATAGCAATCAGCCCCAGCATTTT | CASSIDTRRGDYSNQPQHF
TRBJ1-2 | - | TRBV6-5 | - | TGTGCCGCAAGGGGCAGTAACCCTGATGGCTACACCTTC | CAARGSNPDGYTF
TRBJ1-6 | - | TRBV7-3 | - | TGTGCCAGCAGCTTAACCGCAGGTCAATCGTCACCCCTCCACTTT | CASSLTAGQSSPLHF
TRBJ2-3 | - | TRBV6-6 | TRBD2 | TGTGCCAGCAGTCCGGGACTAGCGGGGGGTATAGTCGGAGATACGCAGTATTTT | CASSPGLAGGIVGDTQYF
TRBJ1-1 | - | TRBV2 | TRBD1 | TGTGCCAGCAGTGCGACAGGGGGCCAGGACACTGAAGCTTTCTTT | CASSATGGQDTEAFF
TRBJ2-5 | - | TRBV5-4 | TRBD1 | TGTGCCAGCAGCTCCGGGACAGGGGTGACGGAGACCCAGTACTTC | CASSSGTGVTETQYF
TRBJ2-2 | - | TRBV7-3 | - | TGTGCCAGCAGCTTAAAAGGCAGGACTAAGTACGATGCGAACACCGGGGAGCTGTTTTTT | CASSLKGRTKYDANTGELFF
TRBJ1-6 | - | TRBV6-5 | - | TGTGCCAGTGAAGAGGGGGTTAGTTCACCCCTCCACTTT | CASEEGVSSPLHF
TRBJ2-1 | once | TRBV19 | TRBD2 | TGTGCCAGTAGTACCCTAGGGAGCGGGGGGTACTACAATGAGCAGTTCTTC | CASSTLGSGGYYNEQFF
TRBJ2-7 | - | TRBV9 | - | TGTGCCAGCAGCCCCCGCGGATCCTACGAGCAGTACTTC | CASSPRGSYEQYF
TRBJ2-7 | - | TRBV14 | - | TGTGCCAGCAGCCAATCTCGGGAGCAGTACTTC | CASSQSREQYF
TRBJ2-7 | - | TRBV10-1 | TRBD1 | TGCGCCAGCAGTCTGGGACAGTTATCCTACGAGCAGTACTTC | CASSLGQLSYEQYF
TRBJ1-3 | once | TRBV28 | - | TGTGCCAGCAGTTTATTGGCTCGATTTCCCGTTGCCCCGATATATTTT | CASSLLARFPVAPIYF
TRBJ2-7 | once | TRBV7-2 | TRBD1 | TGTGCCAGCAGTCGCGGACAGGGAAGCTCCTACGAGCAGTACTTC | CASSRGQGSSYEQYF
TRBJ2-7 | - | TRBV27 | TRBD1 | TGTGCCAGCAGTTTATTTATGACAGGGGCCTACGAGCAGTACTTC | CASSLFMTGAYEQYF
TRBJ1-1 | - | TRBV2 | TRBD1 | TGTGCCAGCAGTAGGGACAGGGGACCCGGAGCTTTCTTT | CASSRDRGPGAFF
TRBJ1-4 | - | TRBV20-1 | - | TGCAGTGCTAGTGGTGGGGGCGGAAAACTGTTTTTT | CSASGGGGKLFF
TRBJ2-6 | - | TRBV5-1 | - | TGCGCCAGCAGCCCCGACTTAGCGGGGGCCAACGTCCTGACTTTC | CASSPDLAGANVLTF
TRBJ1-1 | - | TRBV18 | - | TGTGCCAGCTATCAGGCCGCCTTGAACACTGAAGCTTTCTTT | CASYQAALNTEAFF
TRBJ2-7 | - | TRBV3-1/TRBV3-2 | TRBD1 | TGTGCCAGCAGCAGGACAGGGTCCACCTTATACGAGCAGTACTTC | CASSRTGSTLYEQYF
TRBJ2-2 | - | TRBV3-1/TRBV3-2 | TRBD1 | TGTGCCAGCTCGGGACAGGAGGGAACCGGGGAGCTGTTTTTT | CASSGQEGTGELFF
TRBJ2-7 | - | TRBV11-2 | TRBD1 | TGTGCCAGCAGCCGAGGACAGGCCTACGAGCAGTACTTC | CASSRGQAYEQYF
TRBJ2-5 | - | TRBV5-1 | TRBD1 | TGCGCCAGCAGCGGGGGGACAGGGGAACAAGAGACCCAGTACTTC | CASSGGTGEQETQYF
TRBJ2-1 | - | TRBV29-1 | TRBD1 | TGCAGCGGGGGACAGGGTCGGTACAATGAGCAGTTCTTC | CSGGQGRYNEQFF
TRBJ1-1 | - | TRBV5-1 | - | TGCGCCAGCAGGCCCGGGAACACTGAAGCTTTCTTT | CASRPGNTEAFF
TRBJ2-5 | - | TRBV30 | TRBD1 | TGTGCCTTTTGGACAGGGGTTTTCCAAGAGACCCAGTACTTC | CAFWTGVFQETQYF
TRBJ1-1 | - | TRBV12-3/TRBV12-4 | - | TGTGCCAGCAGTTTGTCAGGATACACTGAAGCTTTCTTT | CASSLSGYTEAFF
TRBJ2-7 | - | TRBV6-1 | TRBD2 | TGTGCCAGCAGTGAAGGGGTTAGCGGGTCCTACGAGCAGTACTTC | CASSEGVSGSYEQYF
TRBJ2-1 | - | TRBV7-9 | TRBD1 | TGTGCCAGCAGCCTACTATACAGGGGAAGTTCCTACAATGAGCAGTTCTTC | CASSLLYRGSSYNEQFF
TRBJ1-1 | - | TRBV7-9 | - | TGTGCCAGCAGCTTAGGACAGAACACTGAAGCTTTCTTT | CASSLGQNTEAFF